Detailed here is one T cell receptor beta chain. The antigen remains unidentified. The CDR3 totals 18 residues. Trimming took 0 bases from V and 8 from J; bases not matched to a gene: 14. From germline, CDR1 is MRHNA and CDR2 SNTAGT. This entry comes from a study of cytomegalovirus exposure and HLA in healthy donors. The wider study: The roughly 120 validation repertoires and the approximately 640 first-cohort repertoires shared a platform, a later analysis reported. Broader study findings: The classifier was said to identify cytomegalovirus status with high specificity and sensitivity. In the roughly 120 validation repertoires, a later analysis found that first-cohort TCR clusters tended to co-occur.

Produced via immunoSEQ multiplex PCR; TCRdb's table is partial and in-frame only. The data contain 200,000 to 300,000 clones, approximately 83% of them singletons. This TCR came from a woman aged 25 to 45 in good health and CMV-seropositive. Sequenced material: PBMCs. The chain employs TRBV6-4 and TRBJ2-1; TRBD1 matches 9 bases. The CDR3 DNA follows: TGTGCCAGCAGTGACTCGATGATTTTGGGACAGGGACGGGATGAGCAGTTCTTC. This sequence encodes CASSDSMILGQGRDEQFF.